This TCR beta chain comes out of a study of blood T cells in healthy people across ages. Across the study: Capturing about one barcoded beta molecule per two T cells was achieved by template switching.

A minimum of 6.5 million PBMCs was isolated per sample. Alongside a J-beta primer mix, a sample-barcoded 5' primer served in a second PCR lasting roughly 7 to 11 cycles. TCRdb used MiXCR to reprocess the 5' RACE reads, holding one entry per CDR3 protein. The table has 760,000 or so distinct CDR3 sequences, roughly 25% seen once. CDR3 length equals 13 residues. Germline CDR1 and CDR2: ENHRY and SYGVKD. These data were likewise used in another study, on T cells of mothers and their children. That publication notes: Researchers report slightly higher, though non-significant, overlap in related mother-child pairs than in unrelated pairs.

This chain connects TRBV10-3 to TRBJ2-5; D is possibly TRBD1 or TRBD2 (5 bases each). The end of the DNA aligns better with TRBJ2-1, so the J call may be wrong. The sequence derives from a boy younger than 18 in good health. The sequencing sample was made of blood. This chain's CDR3 is CAISFRDHNEQFF. DNA of the CDR3: TGTGCCATCAGTTTTCGGGACCACAATGAGCAGTTCTTC.